What follows are 14 T cell receptor beta chains derived from one specimen sequenced in a study of esophageal squamous cell carcinoma under preoperative chemotherapy. Using its own MiXCR run on the PCR reads, TCRdb lists one record per CDR3 protein. This table has 15,000 to 20,000 distinct CDR3 sequences, around 45% appearing once. This sample's time point: before preoperative PTX-NDP chemotherapy. Specimen collection occurred from a patient given preoperative chemotherapy. The source of these receptors is a human donor with esophageal squamous cell carcinoma. The donor label of this sample is uncertain.

In its sample, this clonotype was seen a few times. The DNA for the CDR3 is TGTGCCAGCAGCCCCGTTGAGGGGGGGGACTCTGGGGCCAACGTCCTGACTTTC. It specifies CASSPVEGGDSGANVLTF. This rearrangement joins TRBV7-9 to TRBJ2-6; D is perhaps TRBD2 (7 bases). The germline V and J ends were trimmed by 5 bases and 0 bases, with 17 bases remaining between them. Germline V gene lookup returns CDR1 SEHNR and CDR2 FQNEAQ (reference sequence). This CDR3 spans 18 amino acids.

The chain links TRBV7-2 to TRBJ2-4; D assignment may be TRBD1 or TRBD2 (8 bases each). Trimming pared 7 bases from V and 12 bases from J, leaving 28 bases between. Germline CDR1 reads SGHTA; CDR2 reads FQGNSA. This CDR3 has 16 amino acids. The CDR3 region has the DNA TGTGCCAGCACGGGGGGGGGGGGACAGGTCAAAGACACTCAGTACTTC. It specifies CASTGGGGQVKDTQYF. Full variable domain (rest looked up from reference TRBV7-2 and TRBJ2-4): GAGVSQSPSNKVTEKGKDVELRCDPISGHTALYWYRQSLGQGLEFLIYFQGNSAPDKSGLPSDRFSAERTGGSVSTLTIQRTQQEDSAVYLCASTGGGGQVKDTQYFGAGTRLSVL.

This clonotype was seen more than once but under ten times. The chain couples TRBV7-9 to TRBJ2-1; D gene unclear. Trimming removed 7 bases from V and 7 bases from J, with 14 bases in between. The CDR3 has 13 amino acids. Per germline, CDR1 SEHNR and CDR2 FQNEAQ (reference sequence). The CDR3 protein is CASTSLVGNEQFF. The CDR3 coding sequence is TGTGCCAGCACCTCATTAGTAGGGAATGAGCAGTTCTTC.

This clonotype is labeled as medium-sized. The V and J genes are TRBV12-3 or TRBV12-4 and TRBJ2-2; D is undetermined. Trimming removed 3 bases from V and 1 base from J, with 9 bases in between. This CDR3 is built from 15 residues. The CDR3 nucleotides are TGTGCCAGCAGTTTCTGGCAGGTGAACACCGGGGAGCTGTTTTTT. Translating gives CASSFWQVNTGELFF.

This clonotype was seen ten or more times. This chain links TRBV7-8 with TRBJ1-5, with D unresolved. The V end was cut by 3 bases, the J end by 0 bases, with 9 bases between. The germline V gene has CDR1 SGHVS and CDR2 FQNEAQ. There are 15 residues in the CDR3. CDR3 protein: CASSFAANSNQPQHF. The CDR3 bases are TGTGCCAGCAGCTTTGCCGCAAATAGCAATCAGCCCCAGCATTTT.

On this clonotype itself: Sequence at one end of the junction differs from germline and may be a read error. This sequence joins TRBV7-6 and TRBJ2-3; D remains unclear. Germline V gives CDR1 SGHVS, CDR2 FNYEAQ. The CDR3 has 13 amino acids. The CDR3 loop reads CASSLCIQDTQYF. The DNA of the CDR3 is TGTGCCAGCAGCTTGTGCATCCAAGATACTCAGTATTTT. Variable domain in full (rest from reference TRBV7-6 and TRBJ2-3): GAGVSQSPRYKVTKRGQDVALRCDPISGHVSLYWYRQALGQGPEFLTYFNYEAQQDKSGLPNDRFSAERPEGSISTLTIQRTEQRDSAMYRCASSLCIQDTQYFGPGTRLTVL.

The CDR3 region is CASTRSTSGSGEQFF. The DNA for the CDR3 is TGTGCCAGCACCAGATCGACTAGCGGGAGCGGGGAGCAGTTCTTC. This sequence joins TRBV6-1 and TRBJ2-1, with TRBD2 matching 12 bases. This CDR3 spans 15 amino acids. CDR1 is MNHNS and CDR2 is SASEGT in the germline V gene. After removal of 7 bases from V and 10 bases from J, the junction contained 11 bases not matched to a gene.

This clonotype has ten or more counts. The chain uses TRBV7-3 and TRBJ2-1; tentative D call: TRBD1 (5 bases). Germline V gives CDR1 SGHTA, CDR2 FQGTGA. The CDR3 loop spans 15 amino acids. Trimming left V 6 bases short and J 3 bases short, with 15 bases between. The CDR3 coding sequence is TGTGCCAGCAGTCCGGCATTGGGGCGCTACAATGAGCAGTTCTTC. It translates to CASSPALGRYNEQFF. Filled out from reference TRBV7-3 and TRBJ2-1, the complete variable domain reads GAGVSQTPSNKVTEKGKYVELRCDPISGHTALYWYRQSLGQGPEFLIYFQGTGAADDSGLPNDRFFAVRPEGSVSTLKIQRTERGDSAVYLCASSPALGRYNEQFFGPGTRLTVL.

In its sample, this clonotype ranks as medium-sized (0.01 to 0.1%). This chain links TRBV6-1 with TRBJ2-5; 7 bases agree with TRBD1. V lost 6 bases and J lost 5; bases outside the gene matches: 12. From germline, CDR1 is MNHNS and CDR2 SASEGT. The CDR3 totals 15 residues. The CDR3 DNA sequence: TGTGCCAGCAGGGGGGACAGCCGAGCGTGGGAGACCCAGTACTTC. Protein: CASRGDSRAWETQYF.

The sample holds many counts of this clonotype. The chain uses TRBV12-3 or TRBV12-4 and TRBJ2-2, with D possibly TRBD2 on 5 matching bases. Deletions cut 0 bases from V and 4 bases from J, with 9 bases between. The CDR3 is made up of 15 amino acids. The CDR3 region is CASSLALEGTGELFF. DNA for the CDR3: TGTGCCAGCAGTTTAGCGCTAGAGGGCACCGGGGAGCTGTTTTTT.

In regard to this clonotype: The junction shows a germline mismatch at one end, possibly a read error. J is TRBJ2-3 and V is TRBV10-3, with D tentatively TRBD2 (7 bases). Germline lookup yields CDR1 ENHRY and CDR2 SYGVKD. The CDR3 runs 14 residues. This CDR3 is CAGEGGGGTDTQYF. Written as DNA, the CDR3 is TGTGCGGGGGAGGGGGGGGGTGGCACAGATACGCAGTACTTT.

This clonotype was recorded many times. The chain has TRBV27 and TRBJ2-1; D is uncertain. Germline loops: CDR1 MNHEY, CDR2 SMNVEV (reference sequence). This CDR3 has 14 amino acids. Trimming left V 0 bases short and J 7 bases short, with 10 bases between. The CDR3 sequence: CASSLSLVPNEQFF. For the CDR3, the DNA is TGTGCCAGCAGTTTATCTTTGGTCCCTAATGAGCAGTTCTTC.

This chain connects TRBV7-2 to TRBJ2-1, with D possibly matching TRBD2 (5 bases). With the DNA end fitting TRBJ2-7 better, the J assignment may be wrong. CDR3 length equals 14 residues. From germline, CDR1 is SGHTA and CDR2 FQGNSA. The CDR3 sequence: CASSAGLLSYEQYF. The DNA for the CDR3 is TGTGCCAGCAGCGCCGGACTCCTCTCCTACGAGCAGTACTTC.

This clonotype came up once. One junction end disagrees with the germline gene, perhaps due to a read error. The rearrangement uses TRBV6-1 and TRBJ2-2; perhaps TRBD2 as D (6 bases). This CDR3 has 14 amino acids. Germline CDR1 MNHNS, CDR2 SASEGT. This CDR3 is CASSLGLNTGALYF. The CDR3 bases are TGTGCCAGCAGCCTGGGACTCAACACCGGGGCGCTGTATTTT.